The 17 T cell receptor beta chains given below trace back to one sample, sequenced in a study of blood T cells in healthy people across ages. Combining a sample-barcoded 5' primer with a J-beta primer mix, a second PCR ran for about 7 to 11 cycles. TCRdb called the 5' RACE reads again in MiXCR, with one record for every CDR3 protein. The sample lists fewer than 2,000,000 distinct CDR3 sequences, around 35% seen once, with 10% to 12% in the top ten. The material sequenced was blood. The receptors shown here come from a woman in her twenties or thirties in good health.

The J gene is TRBJ1-5, the V gene TRBV6-1; no clear D. V shed 2 bases and J shed 1 base, with 6 bases lying between them. CDR3 length equals 14 residues. CDR1 MNHNS and CDR2 SASEGT come from the germline V gene. The CDR3 region is CASSESVSNQPQHF. The CDR3 nucleotides are TGTGCCAGCAGTGAATCAGTCAGCAATCAGCCCCAGCATTTT.

This clonotype was counted only a few times. The chain joins TRBV25-1 to TRBJ1-2; D may be TRBD1 (5 bases). V was trimmed by 0 bases and J by 0 bases, leaving 14 bases between them. The CDR3 contains 17 residues. Germline CDR1 MGHDK, CDR2 SYGVNS. This CDR3 is CASSEYNPGPTNYGYTF. The CDR3 DNA follows: TGTGCCAGCAGTGAATATAACCCAGGGCCTACTAACTATGGCTACACCTTC.

The chain uses TRBV24-1 and TRBJ2-1; D is possibly TRBD2 (5 bases). Per germline, CDR1 KGHDR and CDR2 SFDVKD. V lost 4 bases and J lost 7, with 19 bases in between. The CDR3 has 16 amino acids. CDR3: CATSDGRGAIRNEQFF. CDR3 in DNA: TGTGCCACCAGTGACGGTCGGGGAGCGATTAGGAATGAGCAGTTCTTC.

This clonotype has only one observation. It may be a read error: a sequence one base away is much more abundant. This chain joins TRBV10-1 and TRBJ2-3, with D possibly TRBD2 on 5 matching bases. Germline values: CDR1 WNHNN, CDR2 SYGVQD (reference sequence). Trimming removed 2 bases from V and 4 bases from J, with 16 bases in between. The CDR3 contains 16 residues. Written as DNA, the CDR3 is TGCGCCAGCAGTGAGACGAAGGCTGGGAGTGCAGATACGCAGTATTTT. Translating it yields CASSETKAGSADTQYF.

The V call is TRBV13, the J call TRBJ2-1; TRBD2 aligns across 8 bases. V shed 4 bases and J 9 bases; nucleotides not matched to a gene: 5. CDR1 is PRHDT, CDR2 FYEKMQ, per germline (reference sequence). The CDR3 extends over 13 amino acids. This CDR3 is CASSSSGLGEQFF. The CDR3 nucleotides read TGTGCCAGCAGCTCCTCGGGACTAGGTGAGCAGTTCTTC.

The count of this clonotype is one. This sequence may be a read error, since a much larger clone differs from it by one base. The chain joins TRBV6-5 to TRBJ2-5; 9 bases match TRBD1. The assigned J gene may be wrong: the sequence end matches TRBJ2-7 better. CDR1 is MNHEY and CDR2 is SVGAGI in the germline V gene. CDR3 length: 13 residues. The DNA for the CDR3 is TGTGCCAGCGGGAGGACAGGGGTTGTCGAGCAGTACTTC. Protein: CASGRTGVVEQYF.

The chain carries TRBV20-1 and TRBJ2-1; the match to TRBD1 covers 10 bases. This CDR3 contains 15 residues. Trimming removed 7 bases from V and 3 bases from J; junction bases left unmatched: 9. Germline-derived CDR1 and CDR2 are DFQATT and SNEGSKA (reference sequence). The CDR3 region has the DNA TGCAGTGTTCTCACCGGGACAGGGGTCTACAATGAGCAGTTCTTC. This codes for CSVLTGTGVYNEQFF.

This rearrangement joins TRBV13 to TRBJ2-1, with unresolved D. Germline values: CDR1 PRHDT, CDR2 FYEKMQ (reference sequence). This CDR3 has 14 residues. V lost 6 bases and J 3 bases, leaving 12 bases between the germline ends. The CDR3, as DNA: TGTGCCAGCAGTAACTTGCCCTACTACAATGAGCAGTTCTTC. Translating gives CASSNLPYYNEQFF.

This clonotype has only one observation. Sequence at one end of the junction differs from germline and may be a read error. The CDR3 DNA sequence: TGTGCCAGCAGTCCACTTGCCATGAACACCGAAGCTTTCTTT. Its translation is CASSPLAMNTEAFF. This chain links TRBV28 with TRBJ1-1, with no clear D. CDR3 length: 14 residues. Germline lookup yields CDR1 MDHEN and CDR2 SYDVKM.

A note on this clonotype: At one end, the junction sequence differs from germline, possibly due to a read error. The chain joins TRBV20-1 to TRBJ1-1, with TRBD1 matching over 7 bases. This CDR3 is built from 12 residues. CDR1 is DFQATT and CDR2 is SNEGSKA in the germline V gene (reference sequence). CDR3 coding DNA: TGCAGGGCTAGAACAGGGGCTACTGAAGCTTTCTTT. It specifies CRARTGATEAFF.

This chain links TRBV9 with TRBJ2-2; the match to TRBD1 covers 11 bases. The CDR3 is 15 amino acids. In germline, CDR1 is SGDLS, CDR2 YYNGEE. J lost 7 bases, V lost 2 bases, and 4 bases had no gene match. The CDR3 here is CASSVRTGGCGELFF. CDR3 DNA: TGTGCCAGCAGCGTTCGGACAGGGGGCTGCGGGGAGCTGTTTTTT.

A note on this clonotype: Possible read error: a much larger clone is one base away. This sequence joins TRBV7-9 and TRBJ1-2, with TRBD1 matching over 11 bases. This CDR3 comprises 15 residues. Looked up from germline, CDR1 is SEHNR and CDR2 is FQNEAQ (reference sequence). The CDR3 coding sequence is TGTGTCAGCAGCCCCGGACAGGGGGCGAACTATGGCTACACCTTC. It encodes CVSSPGQGANYGYTF.

The V and J genes are TRBV20-1 and TRBJ2-1; D is unclear. There are 15 residues in the CDR3. V lost 0 bases, J lost 3 bases, and 12 bases lay in between. Germline V gene sequence: CDR1 DFQATT, CDR2 SNEGSKA (reference sequence). CDR3 region: CSARDPQQYYNEQFF. The CDR3 DNA follows: TGCAGTGCTAGAGATCCCCAGCAATACTACAATGAGCAGTTCTTC.

As regards this clonotype: Just one base apart from a much larger clone, this may be a read error. V and J are TRBV7-3 and TRBJ2-5; the match to TRBD2 covers 10 bases. This CDR3 spans 14 amino acids. V was clipped by 2 bases and J by 11 bases; unmatched bases: 8. Germline CDR1 SGHTA, CDR2 FQGTGA. CDR3: CASSLLAGVSEQYF. As DNA, the CDR3 is TGTGCCAGCAGCTTACTAGCGGGAGTCTCTGAGCAGTACTTC.

This clonotype was recorded only once. This may be a read error: a much more frequent sequence differs by one nucleotide. The J gene is TRBJ2-5, the V gene TRBV4-2; TRBD2 matches 10 bases. The germline gives CDR1 LGHNA, CDR2 YNFKEQ. V dropped 1 base and J dropped 5; count of bases not matched to a gene: 10. The CDR3 runs to 17 residues. CDR3 nucleotides: TGTGCCAGCAGCCAAGTTGTGAGCGGGGGGGCCTCTGAGACCCAGTACTTC. Protein product: CASSQVVSGGASETQYF.

The V call is TRBV18, the J call TRBJ2-1; 9 bases match TRBD1. Germline-derived CDR1 and CDR2 are KGHSH and LQKENI. Germline trimming cut 3 bases from V and 7 bases from J; bases unmatched to any gene: 7. There are 15 residues in the CDR3. The CDR3 loop is CASSPPGQGMNEQFF. The CDR3 coding sequence is TGTGCCAGCTCACCGCCGGGACAGGGTATGAATGAGCAGTTCTTC.

The rearrangement joins TRBV28 to TRBJ1-2; weak D call: TRBD1 (6 bases). The CDR3 spans 12 residues. Germline CDR1 is MDHEN and CDR2 is SYDVKM. V was trimmed by 6 bases and J by 8 bases, leaving 13 bases between them. For the CDR3, the DNA is TGTGCCAGCAGGCTAGGGGGGCTAGGCTACACCTTC. It encodes CASRLGGLGYTF.